The subject of this entry is one TCR beta chain. V lost 0 bases and J 5 bases, leaving 19 bases between the germline ends. Germline CDR1 reads SGHNT; CDR2 reads YYREEE (reference sequence). The CDR3 consists of 17 residues. This entry belongs to a study of PD-L1 blockade in urothelial cancer. Clones were sequenced by immunoSEQ multiplex PCR, and TCRdb holds only the in-frame ones, with some missing. The sample carries about 88,000 clones, approximately 90% recorded once. The sequence was collected from a man aged 55 to 70 with urothelial cancer. Sequencing was performed on PBMCs, taken around atezolizumab (anti-PD-L1) treatment. The chain has TRBV5-4 and TRBJ2-3; D may be TRBD1 (7 bases). CDR3 amino acids: CASSLGGAGGGGDTQYF. The DNA of the CDR3 is TGTGCCAGCAGCTTGGGGGGCGCAGGGGGAGGAGGAGATACGCAGTATTTT.